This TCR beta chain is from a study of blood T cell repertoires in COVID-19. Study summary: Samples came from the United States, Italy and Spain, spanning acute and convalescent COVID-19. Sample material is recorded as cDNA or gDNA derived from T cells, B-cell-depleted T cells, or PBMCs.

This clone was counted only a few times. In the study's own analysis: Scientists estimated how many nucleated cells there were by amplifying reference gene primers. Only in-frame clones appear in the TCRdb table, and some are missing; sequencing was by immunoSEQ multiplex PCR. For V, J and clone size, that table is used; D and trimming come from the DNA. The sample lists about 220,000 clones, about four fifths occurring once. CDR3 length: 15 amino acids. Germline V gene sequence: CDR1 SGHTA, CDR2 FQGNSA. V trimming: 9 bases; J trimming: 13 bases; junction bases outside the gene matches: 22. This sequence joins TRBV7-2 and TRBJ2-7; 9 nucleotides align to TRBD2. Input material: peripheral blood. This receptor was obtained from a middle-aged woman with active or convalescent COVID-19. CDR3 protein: CASSNSGSSVFERYF. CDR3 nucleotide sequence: TGTGCCAGTTCCAATAGCGGGAGTTCAGTGTTCGAGCGATACTTC.